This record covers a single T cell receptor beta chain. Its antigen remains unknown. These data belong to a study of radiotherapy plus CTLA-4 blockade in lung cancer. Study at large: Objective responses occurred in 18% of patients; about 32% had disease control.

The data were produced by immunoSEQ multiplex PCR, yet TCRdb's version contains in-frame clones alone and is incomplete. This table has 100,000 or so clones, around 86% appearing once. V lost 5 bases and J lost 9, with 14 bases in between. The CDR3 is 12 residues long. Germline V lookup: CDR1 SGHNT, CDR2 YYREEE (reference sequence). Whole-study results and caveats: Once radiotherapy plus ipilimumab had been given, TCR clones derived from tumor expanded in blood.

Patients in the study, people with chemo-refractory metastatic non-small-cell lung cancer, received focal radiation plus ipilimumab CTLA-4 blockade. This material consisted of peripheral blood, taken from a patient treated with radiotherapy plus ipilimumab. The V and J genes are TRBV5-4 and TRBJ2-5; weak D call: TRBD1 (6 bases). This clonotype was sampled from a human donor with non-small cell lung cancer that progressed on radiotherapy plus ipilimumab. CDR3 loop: CASSSQGRAQYF. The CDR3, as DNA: TGTGCCAGCAGTTCTCAGGGGCGGGCCCAGTACTTC.